One and the same sample provided the 28 T cell receptor beta chains below, sequenced in a study of T cell responses to AZD1222 COVID-19 vaccine. Generated by immunoSEQ multiplex PCR, the TCRdb table keeps only in-frame clones and is missing some. The table has roughly 190,000 clones, approximately 95% seen once; the top ten hold roughly 3.9%. The source was peripheral blood, collected on day 0 of AZD1222 vaccination. The source is an adult in good health.

This chain uses TRBV5-1 with TRBJ1-1; D may be TRBD1 (5 bases). The germline V gene has CDR1 SGHRS and CDR2 YFSETQ. There are 17 residues in the CDR3. The V end was cut by 0 bases, the J end by 4 bases, with 19 bases between. CDR3 DNA sequence: TGCGCCAGCAGCTTGGTCGGTGGGGCTGGGAGGCGCACTGAAGCTTTCTTT. Its translation: CASSLVGGAGRRTEAFF.

The chain is built from TRBV6-5 and TRBJ2-1, with D perhaps TRBD1 (5 bases). The CDR3 has 15 residues. V lost 2 bases, J lost 3 bases, and 11 bases lay in between. Germline lookup yields CDR1 MNHEY and CDR2 SVGAGI. The CDR3 region is CASSYSQGYYNEQFF. The CDR3 DNA reads as TGTGCCAGCAGTTACAGCCAGGGCTACTACAATGAGCAGTTCTTC.

This clone was found once. The rearrangement joins TRBV10-3 to TRBJ1-4; the match to TRBD1 covers 10 bases. The CDR3 has 15 residues. Looked up from germline, CDR1 is ENHRY and CDR2 is SYGVKD. The ends lost 10 bases at V and 3 bases at J; junction bases unmatched: 8. The CDR3: CATSTGGASNEKLFF. The CDR3 region has the DNA TGTGCCACCTCGACAGGGGGCGCGTCTAATGAAAAACTGTTTTTT.

The chain recombines TRBV14 with TRBJ1-1; a possible D gene is TRBD1 (6 bases). Germline-derived CDR1 and CDR2 are SGHDN and FVKESK. Between the trimmed V and J ends, which lost 1 base and 12 bases, there was a span of 18 bases. The CDR3 spans 14 residues. CDR3 loop: CASSQAGGRLTSFF. The CDR3, as DNA: TGTGCCAGCAGCCAAGCTGGGGGGCGACTAACGTCTTTCTTT. Supplemented by reference TRBV14 and TRBJ1-1, the full variable domain reads EAGVTQFPSHSVIEKGQTVTLRCDPISGHDNLYWYRRVMGKEIKFLLHFVKESKQDESGMPNNRFLAERTGGTYSTLKVQPAELEDSGVYFCASSQAGGRLTSFFGQGTRLTVV.

The chain is built from TRBV6-5 and TRBJ1-4; D is uncertain. Per the germline V gene, CDR1 is MNHEY and CDR2 is SVGAGI. Trimming took off 8 bases at V and 6 bases at J, with 10 bases between the two ends. CDR3 length: 12 residues. This chain's CDR3 is CASDRRYEKLFF. In DNA form, the CDR3 reads TGTGCCAGCGACCGAAGATATGAAAAACTGTTTTTT.

V usage is TRBV7-8 and J usage is TRBJ1-1, with D perhaps TRBD1 (5 bases). Trimming took off 5 bases at V and 1 base at J, with 11 bases between the two ends. The length of the CDR3 is 14 residues. The germline CDR1 and CDR2 sequences are SGHVS and FQNEAQ. Here the CDR3 DNA reads TGTGCCAGCAGCCTGGGACGGCAGAACACTGAAGCTTTCTTT. It codes for CASSLGRQNTEAFF.

The chain recombines TRBV7-6 with TRBJ1-4; D is ambiguous. The length of the CDR3 is 16 residues. The V gene lost 1 base and the J gene lost 5 bases, with 14 bases spanning the gap. CDR1 SGHVS and CDR2 FNYEAQ come from the germline V gene. The CDR3 is CASSLVPQRRNEKLFF. The CDR3 DNA is TGTGCCAGCAGCTTAGTCCCACAGCGAAGGAATGAAAAACTGTTTTTT.

This clone was seen just once. V usage is TRBV27 and J usage is TRBJ2-1; 11 bases align to TRBD2. Germline CDR1 MNHEY, CDR2 SMNVEV (reference sequence). CDR3 length: 15 amino acids. Trimming removed 8 bases from V and 10 bases from J; junction bases left unmatched: 13. In DNA, the CDR3 is TGTGCCAGCTCATACATAGCGGGAGGGCCTGGGGAGCAGTTCTTC. Its protein product is CASSYIAGGPGEQFF.

V and J are TRBV7-8 and TRBJ2-3; weak D call: TRBD2 (5 bases). The germline V gene encodes CDR1 SGHVS and CDR2 FQNEAQ. The CDR3 contains 15 residues. The V end lost 5 bases, the J end lost 6 bases, and 18 bases lay between the germline ends. The CDR3 region is CASSVDGKKADTQYF. The CDR3 nucleotides are TGTGCCAGCAGCGTGGACGGGAAGAAGGCGGATACGCAGTATTTT.

The V gene is TRBV10-1, the J gene TRBJ2-1; 11 positions match TRBD2. Trimming removed 5 bases from V and 1 base from J; junction bases left unmatched: 4. The V gene's germline CDR1 is WNHNN and CDR2 SYGVQD (reference sequence). This CDR3 has 16 residues. In DNA form, the CDR3 reads TGCGCCAGCAGTTTAGGACTAGCGGGTTCCTACAATGAGCAGTTCTTC. It yields the protein CASSLGLAGSYNEQFF.

The chain carries TRBV15 and TRBJ1-2; 7 bases line up with TRBD1. The CDR3 sequence is 15 residues long. CDR1 is LNHNV, CDR2 YYDKDF, per germline (reference sequence). The ends lost 7 bases at V and 3 bases at J; junction bases unmatched: 11. CDR3 amino acids: CATTSFTGADYGYTF. For the CDR3, the DNA is TGTGCCACCACTTCATTCACAGGGGCGGACTATGGCTACACCTTC.

The chain has TRBV14 and TRBJ2-1; D not certain. V was pared by 11 bases and J by 4 bases, with 18 bases between. CDR3 length: 14 amino acids. From germline, CDR1 is SGHDN and CDR2 FVKESK. The CDR3, as DNA: TGTGCCTCTACCCCGGCGGTAAATTACAATGAGCAGTTCTTC. Residues: CASTPAVNYNEQFF.

This chain joins TRBV6-2 or TRBV6-3 and TRBJ1-5; D is undetermined. CDR1 and CDR2 (germline): MNHEY, SVGEGT. The CDR3 length is 14 residues. The ends were cut back, 6 bases at V and 5 bases at J, with 14 bases in the middle. The CDR3 bases are TGTGCCAGCAGCCCCGACGGGATTGATCAGCCCCAGCATTTT. This codes for CASSPDGIDQPQHF.

The chain employs TRBV6-4 and TRBJ1-2; D not resolved. V lost 2 bases and J lost 5, with 9 bases in between. Germline lookup yields CDR1 MRHNA and CDR2 SNTAGT. The CDR3 consists of 13 residues. The CDR3 coding sequence is TGTGCCAGCAGTGACGATCGGGCTTATGGCTACACCTTC. This codes for CASSDDRAYGYTF.

The genes are TRBV7-2 and TRBJ2-1; no clear D. The CDR3 runs to 13 residues. The V and J ends lost 2 bases and 4 bases respectively, with 6 bases between them. Per germline, CDR1 SGHTA and CDR2 FQGNSA. In DNA, the CDR3 is TGTGCCAGCAGCTTAAGTCTATACAATGAGCAGTTCTTC. Encoded protein: CASSLSLYNEQFF.

The chain couples TRBV28 to TRBJ1-6; D gene ambiguous. V lost 7 bases to trimming and J lost 1 base, with 14 bases between them. The CDR3 extends over 16 amino acids. Germline lookup yields CDR1 MDHEN and CDR2 SYDVKM. The CDR3 DNA reads as TGTGCCAGCAAACAATCCCTGGGGTCCTATAATTCACCCCTCCACTTT. This sequence encodes CASKQSLGSYNSPLHF.

The chain has TRBV12-3 or TRBV12-4 and TRBJ1-2, with TRBD1 as a possible D gene (5 bases). CDR3 size: 13 residues. V lost 1 base to trimming and J lost 6 bases, with 9 bases between them. The CDR3 reads CASSLGRVDGYTF. CDR3 coding DNA: TGTGCCAGCAGTTTAGGCAGGGTGGATGGCTACACCTTC.

This clone was detected once. This rearrangement joins TRBV19 to TRBJ1-5, with D unresolved. V lost 5 bases to trimming and J lost 4 bases, with 6 bases between them. This CDR3 is built from 12 residues. Per the germline V gene, CDR1 is LNHDA and CDR2 is SQIVND (reference sequence). The CDR3 loop reads CASSALNQPQHF. The CDR3, as DNA: TGTGCCAGTAGTGCCCTAAATCAGCCCCAGCATTTT.

The chain recombines TRBV11-2 with TRBJ1-6; TRBD1 might be the D (6 bases). Looked up from germline, CDR1 is SGHAT and CDR2 is FQNNGV. Between the trimmed V and J ends, which lost 5 bases and 7 bases, there was a span of 15 bases. The CDR3 contains 15 residues. This CDR3 is CASSRNREANSPLHF. For the CDR3, the DNA is TGTGCCAGCAGCCGGAACAGGGAGGCGAATTCACCCCTCCACTTT.

The CDR3 loop is CASSPLGGTEAFF. CDR3 nucleotide sequence: TGTGCCAGCAGTCCTCTCGGGGGGACTGAAGCTTTCTTT. This chain connects TRBV12-3 or TRBV12-4 to TRBJ1-1; tentative D call: TRBD1 (5 bases). With 5 bases removed from V and 5 bases from J, the gap between germline ends came to 12 bases. The CDR3 sequence is 13 residues long.

The chain joins TRBV7-8 to TRBJ1-6; 11 bases agree with TRBD1. This CDR3 has 18 amino acids. The ends lost 4 bases at V and 2 bases at J; junction bases unmatched: 7. Germline V gives CDR1 SGHVS, CDR2 FQNEAQ. The CDR3, as DNA: TGTGCCAGCAGCTGGGTCCGGGACAGGGGGACCTATAATTCACCCCTCCACTTT. It specifies CASSWVRDRGTYNSPLHF.

The rearrangement joins TRBV29-1 to TRBJ1-1, with D maybe TRBD1 (5 bases). Trimming took 7 bases from V and 3 from J, leaving 18 bases between them. The CDR3 loop spans 14 amino acids. CDR1 and CDR2 from the germline V gene are SQVTM and ANQGSEA. In DNA, the CDR3 is TGCAGCGCCCTCAGTGGGGGTAGCGACACTGAAGCTTTCTTT. Translating it yields CSALSGGSDTEAFF. Supplemented by reference TRBV29-1 and TRBJ1-1, the full variable domain reads SAVISQKPSRDICQRGTSLTIQCQVDSQVTMMFWYRQQPGQSLTLIATANQGSEATYESGFVIDKFPISRPNLTFSTLTVSNMSPEDSSIYLCSALSGGSDTEAFFGQGTRLTVV.

In the case of this clone: A junction boundary mismatches the germline segment, possibly from a read error. This chain links TRBV27 with TRBJ1-6, with 9 bases lining up with TRBD1. The CDR3 length is 13 residues. Germline V gives CDR1 MNHEY, CDR2 SMNVEV (reference sequence). The CDR3 DNA reads TGTGCCAGCAGTCCGAGAACACGGACAGGGGTTCGTTTT. Translation gives CASSPRTRTGVRF.

As to this clone: Other DNA sequences in the same sample also yield this CDR3. V gene TRBV6-5 combines with J gene TRBJ1-1, with D hard to call. CDR1 MNHEY and CDR2 SVGAGI come from the germline V gene. The CDR3 contains 13 residues. V dropped 6 bases and J dropped 0 bases, with 8 bases sitting between them. The CDR3 is CASSLQLNTEAFF. The CDR3 DNA sequence: TGTGCCAGCAGCCTCCAGCTGAACACTGAAGCTTTCTTT.

This chain joins TRBV3-1 (or the pseudogene TRBV3-2) and TRBJ2-7; D remains ambiguous. The CDR3 consists of 16 residues. Per germline, CDR1 LGHDT and CDR2 YNNKEL (reference sequence). Deletions cut 1 base from V and 4 bases from J, with 17 bases between. Here the CDR3 DNA reads TGTGCCAGCAGCCAAGGGAACAGTCTAGGCTTTTACGAGCAGTACTTC. Protein product: CASSQGNSLGFYEQYF.

For the CDR3, the DNA is TGCGCCAGCCGCACTGGGACAGTGCAAGAGACCCAGTACTTC. Its protein product is CASRTGTVQETQYF. The rearrangement joins TRBV5-1 to TRBJ2-5; 7 nucleotides line up with TRBD1. The germline gives CDR1 SGHRS, CDR2 YFSETQ. The CDR3 has 14 residues. J was trimmed by 2 bases and V by 7 bases; bases with no gene match: 8.

The CDR3 nucleotides are TGTGCCAGCAGTTATGGAGCGGGCCCGAACACTGAAGCTTTCTTT. It encodes CASSYGAGPNTEAFF. V and J are TRBV6-5 and TRBJ1-1; no reliable D call. Trimming took off 3 bases at V and 1 base at J, with 12 bases between the two ends. The CDR3 extends over 15 amino acids. Per germline, CDR1 MNHEY and CDR2 SVGAGI.

The CDR3 region has the DNA TGCGCCAGCAGCTTGGCCGGGGGGGAAGGCGGCTACACCTTC. Translation gives CASSLAGGEGGYTF. The gene calls are TRBV5-1 and TRBJ1-2, with D possibly TRBD1 on 5 matching bases. The CDR3 covers 14 residues. In germline, CDR1 is SGHRS, CDR2 YFSETQ. The V and J ends lost 0 bases and 8 bases respectively, with 14 bases between them.